This TCR beta chain comes out of a study of T cell responses to AZD1222 COVID-19 vaccine. With regard to this clone: This CDR3 is also generated by other DNA sequences in the sample.

The CDR3 runs to 13 residues. V was shortened by 6 bases and J by 0 bases, with 8 bases between the two germline ends. The germline CDR1 and CDR2 sequences are ENHRY and SYGVKD. Generated by immunoSEQ multiplex PCR, the TCRdb table keeps only in-frame clones and is missing some. The sample yields tens of thousands of clones, about nine tenths seen once. This specimen was peripheral blood, taken on day 0 of AZD1222 vaccination. The V and J genes are TRBV10-3 and TRBJ1-1; possibly TRBD1 for D (5 bases). The TCR sequence derives from an adult in good health. The CDR3 sequence is CAISGQLNTEAFF. The CDR3 DNA reads TGTGCCATCAGCGGACAATTGAACACTGAAGCTTTCTTT.